The rows below give T cell receptor beta chains drawn from one sample of a study of T cell responses to AZD1222 COVID-19 vaccine. Assay: immunoSEQ multiplex PCR; the TCRdb copy retains only in-frame clones and omits some. The data show 75,000 or so clones, with about 91% seen just once and 28% held by the top ten. The sequenced sample was peripheral blood, obtained 28 days after the second AZD1222 dose. All receptors come from an adult who received the AZD1222 COVID-19 vaccine. Both conserved end residues are part of each CDR3. D genes are given only for firm matches. Not every row has a clone size; where given, it reads once, few, many or a size class.

j_call: TRBJ1-5
v_call: TRBV27
clone_size: -
d_call: -
cdr3_aa: CASSTTTDTYSNQPQHF
cdr3_nt: TGTGCCAGCAGTACTACGACCGACACCTATAGCAATCAGCCCCAGCATTTT

j_call: TRBJ1-3
v_call: TRBV19
clone_size: -
d_call: -
cdr3_aa: CASSIATTVSGNTIYF
cdr3_nt: TGTGCCAGTAGTATAGCCACAACGGTCTCTGGAAACACCATATATTTT

j_call: TRBJ1-1
v_call: TRBV4-1
clone_size: -
d_call: -
cdr3_aa: CASSQDRVGTEAFF
cdr3_nt: TGCGCCAGCAGCCAAGACAGGGTGGGCACTGAAGCTTTCTTT

j_call: TRBJ1-1
v_call: TRBV24-1
clone_size: -
d_call: -
cdr3_aa: CATSVSPENTEAFF
cdr3_nt: TGTGCCACCAGTGTCTCTCCGGAGAACACTGAAGCTTTCTTT

j_call: TRBJ2-7
v_call: TRBV9
clone_size: -
d_call: TRBD1
cdr3_aa: CASSGGTGGYEQYF
cdr3_nt: TGTGCCAGCAGCGGAGGGACAGGGGGCTACGAGCAGTACTTC

j_call: TRBJ2-2
v_call: TRBV7-9
clone_size: -
d_call: TRBD2
cdr3_aa: CASSQGSLAGGPRELFF
cdr3_nt: TGTGCCAGCAGCCAGGGTTCGCTAGCGGGAGGGCCGCGGGAGCTGTTTTTT

j_call: TRBJ2-2
v_call: TRBV4-1
clone_size: once
d_call: TRBD2
cdr3_aa: CASSQDRAGGTGELFF
cdr3_nt: TGCGCCAGCAGCCAAGATCGAGCGGGGGGCACCGGGGAGCTGTTTTTT

j_call: TRBJ2-7
v_call: TRBV18
clone_size: -
d_call: -
cdr3_aa: CASSPNRASYEQYF
cdr3_nt: TGTGCCAGCTCACCCAACAGGGCCTCCTACGAGCAGTACTTC

j_call: TRBJ2-3
v_call: TRBV7-3
clone_size: -
d_call: TRBD1
cdr3_aa: CASSWQGADTDTQYF
cdr3_nt: TGTGCCAGCAGCTGGCAGGGGGCCGACACAGATACGCAGTATTTT

j_call: TRBJ2-7
v_call: TRBV20-1
clone_size: -
d_call: -
cdr3_aa: CSAGGTGLEEQYF
cdr3_nt: TGCAGTGCTGGTGGGACGGGACTTGAAGAGCAGTACTTC

j_call: TRBJ2-1
v_call: TRBV11-2
clone_size: few
d_call: -
cdr3_aa: CASSLGSLIEQFF
cdr3_nt: TGTGCCAGCAGCTTAGGATCCCTTATTGAGCAGTTCTTC

j_call: TRBJ2-7
v_call: TRBV20-1
clone_size: -
d_call: -
cdr3_aa: CSARWRIEQYF
cdr3_nt: TGCAGTGCTAGGTGGCGGATTGAGCAGTACTTC

j_call: TRBJ1-2
v_call: TRBV18
clone_size: -
d_call: -
cdr3_aa: CASSPEGHRNYGYTF
cdr3_nt: TGTGCCAGCTCACCAGAGGGACACCGAAACTATGGCTACACCTTC

j_call: TRBJ1-1
v_call: TRBV11-2
clone_size: -
d_call: -
cdr3_aa: CASSLEPSPNTEAFF
cdr3_nt: TGTGCCAGCAGCTTAGAACCATCCCCGAACACTGAAGCTTTCTTT